The 30 T cell receptor beta chains in this list originate from one sample, sequenced in a study of T cell responses to AZD1222 COVID-19 vaccine. Profiling relied on immunoSEQ multiplex PCR, and the TCRdb table lists in-frame clones only, not all of them. The sample carries about 140,000 clones, roughly 92% recorded once. Specimen: peripheral blood, collected on day 0 of AZD1222 vaccination. The receptor set was obtained from an adult in good health.

The V call is TRBV6-2 or TRBV6-3, the J call TRBJ2-4; maybe TRBD2 (5 bases). Trimming removed 4 bases at V and 1 base at J, with 11 bases between. The germline V gene encodes CDR1 MNHEY and CDR2 SVGEGT. The CDR3 loop spans 15 amino acids. CDR3 bases: TGTGCCAGCAGTTTCCGGGAACGGGCCAAAAACATTCAGTACTTC. It is translated as CASSFRERAKNIQYF.

This chain connects TRBV1 to TRBJ1-6; the DNA was not used to check the table's D call, TRBD1. TRBV1 is tagged as a pseudogene. This CDR3 contains 14 residues. The CDR3 loop reads CTSSPGTANSPLHF. CDR3 sequence (DNA): TGCACCAGCAGCCCGGGGACAGCTAATTCACCCCTCCACTTT.

J is TRBJ1-2 and V is TRBV6-1; D perhaps matches TRBD1 (5 bases). CDR1 and CDR2 from the germline V gene are MNHNS and SASEGT. V was trimmed by 3 bases and J by 5 bases, leaving 19 bases between them. The CDR3 is made up of 16 amino acids. The CDR3, as DNA: TGTGCCAGCAGTGATCCAGGGAAGCAAACGTTTTATGGCTACACCTTC. This gives the protein CASSDPGKQTFYGYTF.

The chain combines TRBV5-4 with TRBJ2-1; TRBD2 is a possible D gene (5 bases). This CDR3 contains 13 residues. Per the germline V gene, CDR1 is SGHNT and CDR2 is YYREEE (reference sequence). Trimming pared 3 bases from V and 12 bases from J, leaving 16 bases between. The CDR3 nucleotides are TGTGCCAGCAGCTGGACTGGAGAACGCGGGCAGTTCTTC. As protein: CASSWTGERGQFF. The variable domain in full, completed from reference TRBV5-4 and TRBJ2-1, reads ETGVTQSPTHLIKTRGQQVTLRCSSQSGHNTVSWYQQALGQGPQFIFQYYREEENGRGNFPPRFSGLQFPNYSSELNVNALELDDSALYLCASSWTGERGQFFGPGTRLTVL.

The rearrangement joins TRBV21-1 to TRBJ2-7; the table's D gene call, TRBD2, was not cross checked with the DNA. TRBV21-1 is tagged as a pseudogene. The CDR3 is 14 amino acids. The CDR3 DNA follows: TGTGCCAGCAGCTGCAGCGGGACCTCCTACGAGCAGTACTTC. This codes for CASSCSGTSYEQYF.

This clone was picked up a small number of times. The V and J genes are TRBV30 and TRBJ1-1, with D possibly matching TRBD1 (6 bases). Germline CDR1 GTSNPN, CDR2 SVGIG (reference sequence). The length of the CDR3 is 16 residues. Deletions cut 2 bases from V and 7 bases from J, with 23 bases between. This CDR3 reads CAWSLNTGNGVGEAFF. CDR3 DNA: TGTGCCTGGAGTCTTAATACAGGGAACGGTGTCGGTGAAGCTTTCTTT. Looking up the rest from reference TRBV30 and TRBJ1-1 gives the full variable domain: SQTIHQWPATLVQPVGSPLSLECTVEGTSNPNLYWYRQAAGRGLQLLFYSVGIGQISSEVPQNLSASRPQDRQFILSSKKLLLSDSGFYLCAWSLNTGNGVGEAFFGQGTRLTVV.

Turning to this clone: This CDR3 is also generated by other DNA sequences in the sample. The rearrangement uses TRBV5-1 and TRBJ1-1, with D hard to call. The CDR3 contains 13 residues. Germline V gene data show CDR1 as SGHRS and CDR2 as YFSETQ. V gave up 2 bases and J gave up 1 base, with 6 bases separating them. The CDR3 region has the DNA TGCGCCAGCAGCTTAAGAGGGAACACTGAAGCTTTCTTT. This gives the protein CASSLRGNTEAFF.

J is TRBJ2-7 and V is TRBV18; 13 nucleotides align to TRBD2. Trimming at V came to 3 bases and at J to 4 bases, leaving 3 bases not matched to a gene. Germline lookup yields CDR1 KGHSH and CDR2 LQKENI. The CDR3 extends over 15 amino acids. The CDR3 loop reads CASSPGLAGLYEQYF. The CDR3 DNA reads as TGTGCCAGCTCACCGGGACTAGCGGGGCTTTACGAGCAGTACTTC.

CDR3 sequence (DNA): TGTGCCAGCAGTCCTGTTGGGGCGGTCAATGAGCAGTTCTTC. Its protein is CASSPVGAVNEQFF. This chain links TRBV25-1 with TRBJ2-1; possible D gene TRBD1, 5 bases. From germline, CDR1 is MGHDK and CDR2 SYGVNS. The length of the CDR3 is 14 residues. Trimming pared 5 bases from V and 6 bases from J, leaving 14 bases between.

The V and J genes are TRBV19 and TRBJ1-5; possibly TRBD1 for D (6 bases). CDR3 length equals 13 residues. Per the germline V gene, CDR1 is LNHDA and CDR2 is SQIVND (reference sequence). Trimming cost V 4 bases and J 6 bases, with 10 bases left between them. The DNA of the CDR3 is TGTGCCAGTAGTACGCAGACAGGTCAGCCCCAGCATTTT. As protein: CASSTQTGQPQHF.

The J gene is TRBJ2-5, the V gene TRBV10-3; no definite D call. The CDR3 runs 14 residues. In germline, CDR1 is ENHRY, CDR2 SYGVKD. V shed 5 bases and J shed 1 base, with 11 bases lying between them. The CDR3 DNA sequence: TGTGCCATCAGTAATCGGTCGGTCCAAGAGACCCAGTACTTC. This encodes CAISNRSVQETQYF.

The chain carries TRBV28 and TRBJ1-1; D not certain. Trimming removed 6 bases at V and 0 bases at J, with 8 bases between. The CDR3 has 13 residues. Germline CDR1 and CDR2: MDHEN and SYDVKM. CDR3 DNA sequence: TGTGCCAGCAGCCTCGGTTTGAACACTGAAGCTTTCTTT. Protein product: CASSLGLNTEAFF.

The J gene is TRBJ1-1, the V gene TRBV27; TRBD1 is a possible D gene (6 bases). The ends were cut back, 5 bases at V and 6 bases at J, with 13 bases in the middle. In germline, CDR1 is MNHEY, CDR2 SMNVEV (reference sequence). The CDR3 length is 13 residues. As DNA, the CDR3 is TGTGCCAGCAGTGTGAGGGGGGCTCCTGAAGCTTTCTTT. Amino acids: CASSVRGAPEAFF.

This clone was picked up one time. The J gene is TRBJ1-5, the V gene TRBV19; 8 bases agree with TRBD1. Germline V gene sequence: CDR1 LNHDA, CDR2 SQIVND (reference sequence). CDR3 length: 17 residues. With V trimmed by 1 base and J by 4 bases, 9 bases remained unmatched. This chain's CDR3 is CASSIAGGPGTNQPQHF. The CDR3 bases are TGTGCCAGTAGTATAGCAGGGGGCCCCGGCACTAATCAGCCCCAGCATTTT.

DNA of the CDR3: TGTGCCAGTAGTACGACAGGGAACAATCAGCCCCAGCATTTT. Protein: CASSTTGNNQPQHF. The chain combines TRBV19 with TRBJ1-5; 7 nucleotides align to TRBD1. Germline CDR1 LNHDA, CDR2 SQIVND (reference sequence). The V segment lost 4 bases and the J segment 3 bases; nucleotides outside the gene matches: 3. CDR3 length: 14 residues.

The chain links TRBV5-4 to TRBJ2-5; TRBD2 agrees at 9 bases. Germline V gives CDR1 SGHNT, CDR2 YYREEE (reference sequence). The trim removed 4 bases at V and 5 bases at J, leaving 6 bases unmatched. CDR3 length: 14 residues. CDR3 sequence: CASSASSGIETQYF. In DNA, the CDR3 is TGTGCCAGCAGCGCATCTAGCGGGATCGAGACCCAGTACTTC.

The chain recombines TRBV5-1 with TRBJ2-1; D is ambiguous. Trimming stripped 5 bases from V and 0 bases from J, with 9 bases between. Germline CDR1 and CDR2: SGHRS and YFSETQ. The CDR3 is 14 amino acids. CDR3 region: CASRREGSYNEQFF. CDR3 nucleotide sequence: TGCGCCAGCAGGAGAGAAGGCTCCTACAATGAGCAGTTCTTC.

The chain couples TRBV2 to TRBJ2-7; D might be TRBD1 (5 bases). The CDR3 is 13 amino acids. V was clipped by 6 bases and J by 3 bases, with 12 bases between them. Germline lookup yields CDR1 SNHLY and CDR2 FYNNEI. The CDR3 loop reads CASSTGRSYEQYF. CDR3 nucleotide sequence: TGTGCCAGCAGCACAGGACGGAGCTACGAGCAGTACTTC.

This chain joins TRBV5-5 and TRBJ1-1; D uncertain. The CDR3 contains 14 residues. V lost 1 base and J lost 1, with 8 bases in between. Germline V gene data show CDR1 as SGHKS and CDR2 as YYEKEE (reference sequence). The CDR3, as DNA: TGTGCCAGCAGCTTGATCACAAGGAACACTGAAGCTTTCTTT. Amino acid sequence: CASSLITRNTEAFF.

V usage is TRBV7-2 and J usage is TRBJ2-1; unclear D gene. The ends were cut back, 3 bases at V and 7 bases at J, with 7 bases in the middle. Germline V lookup: CDR1 SGHTA, CDR2 FQGNSA. The CDR3 runs to 12 residues. CDR3 residues: CASSFVRNEQFF. Here the CDR3 DNA reads TGTGCCAGCAGCTTCGTCCGGAATGAGCAGTTCTTC.

The genes are TRBV2 and TRBJ2-7, with 8 bases fitting TRBD1. Germline CDR1 reads SNHLY; CDR2 reads FYNNEI. J gave up 5 bases and V 6 bases, and 9 bases lay outside the gene matches. The CDR3 covers 14 residues. The CDR3 protein is CASRRTGLDNEQYF. DNA of the CDR3: TGTGCCAGCAGGAGGACAGGGTTGGACAACGAGCAGTACTTC.

The genes are TRBV15 and TRBJ1-1; 7 nucleotides match TRBD1. CDR3 size: 13 residues. The V gene's germline CDR1 is LNHNV and CDR2 YYDKDF (reference sequence). V lost 8 bases and J lost 6; bases outside the gene matches: 9. The CDR3 DNA reads TGTGCCACCCGCCACAGGGGAGAGGCTGAAGCTTTCTTT. Protein sequence: CATRHRGEAEAFF.

The chain recombines TRBV6-2 or TRBV6-3 with TRBJ1-4; a possible D gene is TRBD1 (5 bases). Germline V gives CDR1 MNHEY, CDR2 SVGEGT. V was trimmed by 2 bases and J by 12 bases, leaving 19 bases between them. CDR3 size: 15 residues. CDR3 DNA: TGTGCCAGCAGTTACGGCGGGGCTCCCTCACGCGAACTGTTTTTT. Residues: CASSYGGAPSRELFF.

V and J are TRBV6-1 and TRBJ2-1; 9 bases are shared with TRBD2. The germline V gene has CDR1 MNHNS and CDR2 SASEGT. CDR3 length: 17 residues. Trimming cost V 0 bases and J 12 bases; bases outside gene matches: 15. The DNA of the CDR3 is TGTGCCAGCAGTGAAGCCCCCTCGGGACTAGCAGGGAGGGGGCAGTTCTTC. It translates to CASSEAPSGLAGRGQFF.

The V and J genes are TRBV28 and TRBJ2-2; TRBD1 might be the D (5 bases). Germline V gives CDR1 MDHEN, CDR2 SYDVKM. The CDR3 covers 13 residues. V was cut by 8 bases and J by 1 base, with 8 bases left in between. Here the CDR3 DNA reads TGTGCCAGCTTGCAGGGGAACACCGGGGAGCTGTTTTTT. This translates into CASLQGNTGELFF.

J is TRBJ2-3 and V is TRBV9; TRBD2 agrees at 7 bases. CDR3 length: 15 residues. Germline CDR1 and CDR2: SGDLS and YYNGEE. V trimming: 0 bases; J trimming: 6 bases; junction bases outside the gene matches: 7. The CDR3 DNA sequence: TGTGCCAGCAGCGTAGCCGGGGGAGGGTTGGATACGCAGTATTTT. It codes for CASSVAGGGLDTQYF.

This chain joins TRBV3-1 (or the pseudogene TRBV3-2) and TRBJ2-5; 8 nucleotides agree with TRBD1. Germline CDR1 is LGHDT and CDR2 is YNNKEL (reference sequence). After removal of 5 bases from V and 3 bases from J, the junction contained 8 bases not matched to a gene. The CDR3 extends over 15 amino acids. The CDR3 coding sequence is TGTGCCAGCAGCAATGTACAGGGGGGAAAAGAGACCCAGTACTTC. Its translation: CASSNVQGGKETQYF.

The chain couples TRBV5-6 to TRBJ1-4, with no clear D. The germline V gene encodes CDR1 SGHDT and CDR2 YYEEEE. This CDR3 spans 12 amino acids. V shed 5 bases and J shed 11 bases, with 13 bases lying between them. As DNA, the CDR3 is TGTGCCAGCAGGGCCGGGGAGAGCAAACTGTTTTTT. This gives the protein CASRAGESKLFF.

The rearrangement links TRBV3-1 (or the pseudogene TRBV3-2) to TRBJ2-1, with a weak D call TRBD2 (6 bases). V shed 3 bases and J shed 6 bases, with 18 bases lying between them. CDR1 and CDR2 (germline): LGHDT, YNNKEL (reference sequence). There are 16 residues in the CDR3. The CDR3 region has the DNA TGTGCCAGCAGCCATGGTCGAGCTAGCGCCTTCAATGAGCAGTTCTTC. Translated: CASSHGRASAFNEQFF.

This sequence joins TRBV19 and TRBJ1-1; no definite D call. Germline V lookup: CDR1 LNHDA, CDR2 SQIVND (reference sequence). Trimming pared 6 bases from V and 1 base from J, leaving 15 bases between. This CDR3 is 15 amino acids long. The CDR3, as DNA: TGTGCCAGTAGCGCTCGGGGATTGAGGAACACTGAAGCTTTCTTT. Its translation is CASSARGLRNTEAFF.